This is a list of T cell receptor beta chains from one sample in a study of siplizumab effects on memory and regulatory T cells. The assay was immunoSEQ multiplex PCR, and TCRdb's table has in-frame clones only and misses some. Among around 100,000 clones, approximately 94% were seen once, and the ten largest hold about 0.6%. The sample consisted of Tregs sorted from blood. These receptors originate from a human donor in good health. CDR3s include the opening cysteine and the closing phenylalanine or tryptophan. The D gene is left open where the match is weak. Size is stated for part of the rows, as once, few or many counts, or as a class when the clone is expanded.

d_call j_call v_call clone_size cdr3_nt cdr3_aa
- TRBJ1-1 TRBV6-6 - TGTGCCAGCAGCGGGGGGGTGGGAGCTTTCTTT CASSGGVGAFF
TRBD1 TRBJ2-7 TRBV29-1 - TGCAGCGTTGCGGCGGGACAGGGGCCTTACGAGCAGTACTTC CSVAAGQGPYEQYF
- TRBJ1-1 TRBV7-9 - TGTGCCAGCAGCCTTACAGGGTGGGGCACTGAAGCTTTCTTT CASSLTGWGTEAFF
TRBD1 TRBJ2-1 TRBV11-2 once TGTGCCAGCAGCCTTCGACAGGGTATGTACAATGAGCAGTTCTTC CASSLRQGMYNEQFF
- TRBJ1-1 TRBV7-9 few TGTGCCAGCAGCTTCGGATTAGGGGAAGAAGCTTTCTTT CASSFGLGEEAFF
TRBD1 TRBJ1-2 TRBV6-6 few TGTGCCAGCACCCCACAGGGGGGCGGCTACACCTTC CASTPQGGGYTF
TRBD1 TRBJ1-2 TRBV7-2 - TGTGCCAGCAGCTTGACGGGACAGACCTATGGCTACACCTTC CASSLTGQTYGYTF
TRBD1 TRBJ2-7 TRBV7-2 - TGTGCCAGCAGCTTAGCGGGGACAGGGGGGAATTACGAGCAGTACTTC CASSLAGTGGNYEQYF
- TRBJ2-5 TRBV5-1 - TGCGCCAGCAGCTTTGCTCGGACTTCGGAGACCCAGTACTTC CASSFARTSETQYF
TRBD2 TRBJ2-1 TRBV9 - TGTGCCAGCACCCAGGTCGGGGGGGAGGGCCAGAGTGAGCAGTTCTTC CASTQVGGEGQSEQFF
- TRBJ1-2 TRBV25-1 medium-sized TGTGCCAGCAGTGAAACAGGGAAGAATGGCTACACCTTC CASSETGKNGYTF
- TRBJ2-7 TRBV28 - TGTGCCAGCAGTTTCTACAGCCTCTCCTACGAGCAGTACTTC CASSFYSLSYEQYF
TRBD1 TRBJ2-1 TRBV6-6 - TGTGCCAGCAGAGGGACAGACACCTACAATGAGCAGTTCTTC CASRGTDTYNEQFF
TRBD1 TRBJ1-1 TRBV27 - TGTGCCAGCAGTTTATCCGACAGGGGAAACACTGAAGCTTTCTTT CASSLSDRGNTEAFF
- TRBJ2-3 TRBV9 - TGTGCCAGCAGCGTAGATGTCCGAATCACAGATACGCAGTATTTT CASSVDVRITDTQYF
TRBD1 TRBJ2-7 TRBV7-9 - TGTGCCAGCAGCTTCTATGGCTCCGGGACAGACTACGAGCAGTACTTC CASSFYGSGTDYEQYF
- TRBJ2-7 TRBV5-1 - TGCGCCAGCAGCTTATTTGAGGGGGGAAGGGCCTACGAGCAGTACTTC CASSLFEGGRAYEQYF
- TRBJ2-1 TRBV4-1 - TGCGCCAGCAGCTTTCAAAATGAGCAGTTCTTC CASSFQNEQFF
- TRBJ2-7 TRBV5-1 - TGCGCCAGCAGCCTCACTACTAGCTACGGAGACGAGCAGTACTTC CASSLTTSYGDEQYF
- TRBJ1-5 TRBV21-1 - TGTGCCAGCAGCAATGGGACATCCGATCAGCCCCAGCATTTT CASSNGTSDQPQHF
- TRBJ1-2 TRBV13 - TGTGCCAGCAGCTTATTCACGGACTACGGTCCTAACTATGGCTACACCTTC CASSLFTDYGPNYGYTF
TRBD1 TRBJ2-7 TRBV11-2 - TGTGCCAGCAGCTTAACCTGGGACAGGGAATACGAGCAGTACTTC CASSLTWDREYEQYF
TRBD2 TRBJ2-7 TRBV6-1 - TGTGCCAGCAGCTGGACTAGTACCTACGAGCAGTACTTC CASSWTSTYEQYF
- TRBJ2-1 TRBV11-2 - TGTGCCAGCAGCTCCCCCAACCGACAGGTTATTGAGCAGTTCTTC CASSSPNRQVIEQFF
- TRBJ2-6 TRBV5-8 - TGTGCCAGCAGCTTGCGCGTCGGCGGGATGCTAGCTGGGGCCAACGTCCTGACTTTC CASSLRVGGMLAGANVLTF
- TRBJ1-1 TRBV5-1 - TGCGCCAGCAAACGATCAGACACTGAAGCTTTCTTT CASKRSDTEAFF
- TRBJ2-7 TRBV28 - TGTGCCACCCATACCGGGGGCCCCTACGAGCAGTACTTC CATHTGGPYEQYF
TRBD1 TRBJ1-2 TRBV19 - TGTGCCAGTAGTATATTAGCAGGGGGTCACTATGGCTACACCTTC CASSILAGGHYGYTF
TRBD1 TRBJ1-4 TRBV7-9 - TGTGCCAGCAGCTACACAGGGGGGAACGAAAAACTGTTTTTT CASSYTGGNEKLFF
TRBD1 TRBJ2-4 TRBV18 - TGTGCCAGCTCACCACCGGGACAGCCGCTAAGTGATCAGTACTTC CASSPPGQPLSDQYF
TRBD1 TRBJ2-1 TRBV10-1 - TGCGCCAGCAGTGAAGGACAGGTCACTAGGAATGAGCAGTTCTTC CASSEGQVTRNEQFF
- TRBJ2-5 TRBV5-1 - TGCGCCAGCATGGCAAAAGAGACCCAGTACTTC CASMAKETQYF
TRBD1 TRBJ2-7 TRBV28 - TGTGCCAGCGGGACAGGGGGCGTGAAGGTTCTGTTC CASGTGGVKVLF
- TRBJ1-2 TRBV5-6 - TGTGCCAGCAGTCAATTTGAGGGTGTCTCCAACTATGGCTACACCTTC CASSQFEGVSNYGYTF
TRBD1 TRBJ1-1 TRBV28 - TGTGCCAGCAGTTTAATCGGGGCAGGGGGAGATGGCGCTTTCTTT CASSLIGAGGDGAFF